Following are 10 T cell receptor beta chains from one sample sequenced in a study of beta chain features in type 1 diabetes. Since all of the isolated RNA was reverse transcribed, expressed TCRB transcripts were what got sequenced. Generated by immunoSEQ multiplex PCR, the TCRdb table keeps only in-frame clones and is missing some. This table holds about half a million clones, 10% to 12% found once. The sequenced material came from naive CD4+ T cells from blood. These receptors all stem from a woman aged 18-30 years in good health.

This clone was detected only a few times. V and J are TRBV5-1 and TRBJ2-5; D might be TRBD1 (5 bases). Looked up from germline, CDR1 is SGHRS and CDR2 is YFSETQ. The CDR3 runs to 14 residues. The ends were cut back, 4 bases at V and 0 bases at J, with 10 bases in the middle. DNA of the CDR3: TGCGCCAGCAGCCGGAAAGGGGACCAAGAGACCCAGTACTTC. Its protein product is CASSRKGDQETQYF.

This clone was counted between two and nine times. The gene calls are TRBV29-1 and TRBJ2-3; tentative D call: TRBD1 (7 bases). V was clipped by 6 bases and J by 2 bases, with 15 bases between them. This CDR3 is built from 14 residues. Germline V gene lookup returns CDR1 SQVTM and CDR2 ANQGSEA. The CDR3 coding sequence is TGCAGCGTCGGGGGACAGCCATTCACAGATACGCAGTATTTT. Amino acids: CSVGGQPFTDTQYF.

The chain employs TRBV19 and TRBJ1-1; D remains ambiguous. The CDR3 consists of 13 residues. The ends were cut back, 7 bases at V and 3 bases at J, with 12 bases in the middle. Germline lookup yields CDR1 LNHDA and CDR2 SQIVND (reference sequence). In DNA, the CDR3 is TGTGCCAGTATAGGTCGGCGGGACACTGAAGCTTTCTTT. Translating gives CASIGRRDTEAFF.

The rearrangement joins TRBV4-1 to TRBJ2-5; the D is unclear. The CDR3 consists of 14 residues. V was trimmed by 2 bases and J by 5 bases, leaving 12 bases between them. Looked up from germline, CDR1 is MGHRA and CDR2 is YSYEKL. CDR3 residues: CASSQLVGLETQYF. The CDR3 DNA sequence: TGCGCCAGCAGCCAATTGGTGGGTCTGGAGACCCAGTACTTC.

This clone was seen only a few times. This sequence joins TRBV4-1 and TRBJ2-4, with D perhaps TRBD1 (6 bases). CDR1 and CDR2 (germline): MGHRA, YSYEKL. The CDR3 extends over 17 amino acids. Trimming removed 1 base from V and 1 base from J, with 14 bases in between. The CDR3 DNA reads TGCGCCAGCAGCCAAGTCGTCCGGACAGCCGCCAAAAACATTCAGTACTTC. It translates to CASSQVVRTAAKNIQYF.

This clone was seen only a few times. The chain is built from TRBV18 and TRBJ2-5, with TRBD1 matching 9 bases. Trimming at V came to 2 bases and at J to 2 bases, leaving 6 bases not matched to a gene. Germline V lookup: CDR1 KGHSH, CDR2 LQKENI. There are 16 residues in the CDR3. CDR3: CASSPGLGQGQETQYF. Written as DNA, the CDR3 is TGTGCCAGCTCACCAGGACTGGGACAGGGTCAAGAGACCCAGTACTTC.

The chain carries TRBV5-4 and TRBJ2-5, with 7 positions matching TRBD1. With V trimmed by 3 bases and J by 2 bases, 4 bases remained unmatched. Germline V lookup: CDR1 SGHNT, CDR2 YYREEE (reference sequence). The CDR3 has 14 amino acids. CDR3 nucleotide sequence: TGTGCCAGCAGCTCGGGACAGATACAAGAGACCCAGTACTTC. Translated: CASSSGQIQETQYF.

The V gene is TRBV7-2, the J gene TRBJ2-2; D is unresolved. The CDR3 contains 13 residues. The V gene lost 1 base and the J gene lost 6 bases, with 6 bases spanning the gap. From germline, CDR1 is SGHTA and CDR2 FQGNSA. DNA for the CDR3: TGTGCCAGCAGCTTAGTCGAAGCCGGGGAGCTGTTTTTT. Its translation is CASSLVEAGELFF.

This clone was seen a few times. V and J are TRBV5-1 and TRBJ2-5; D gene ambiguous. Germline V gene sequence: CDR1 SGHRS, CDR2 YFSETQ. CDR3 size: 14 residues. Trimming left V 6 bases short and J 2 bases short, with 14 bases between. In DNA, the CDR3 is TGCGCCAGCATCCATATCGGAGAGCAAGAGACCCAGTACTTC. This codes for CASIHIGEQETQYF.

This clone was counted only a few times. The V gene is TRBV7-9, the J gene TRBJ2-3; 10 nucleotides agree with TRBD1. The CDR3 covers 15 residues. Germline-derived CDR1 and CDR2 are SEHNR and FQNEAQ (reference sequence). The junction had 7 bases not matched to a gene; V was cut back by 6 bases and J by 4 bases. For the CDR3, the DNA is TGTGCCAGCAGGCCCGGGACAGGGGTCGCAGATACGCAGTATTTT. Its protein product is CASRPGTGVADTQYF.